This is a list of T cell receptor beta chains from one sample in a study of OX40 agonist ivuxolimab in advanced cancers. Assay: immunoSEQ multiplex PCR; the TCRdb copy retains only in-frame clones and omits some. Here the sample spans about 69,000 clones, 80% to 90% being singletons. The sample was CD4+ or CD8+ T cells sorted from blood, taken in a trial of the OX40 agonist ivuxolimab. These receptors were obtained from an adult with an advanced solid tumor such as melanoma, head and neck, liver or kidney cancer. CDR3s include the opening cysteine and the closing phenylalanine or tryptophan. The order of the fields is V gene, J gene, clone size, D gene, CDR3 protein, CDR3 DNA. D genes are given only for firm matches. Only part of the rows carry a size: once, few, many, or a class if the clone is expanded.

>TRBV18|TRBJ1-2|NA|NA
CASSPTQGVDGYTF
TGTGCCAGCTCACCAACTCAGGGTGTTGATGGCTACACCTTC
>TRBV5-1|TRBJ2-5|NA|NA
CASSFPGVETQYF
TGCGCCAGCAGCTTCCCAGGGGTGGAGACCCAGTACTTC
>TRBV7-9|TRBJ1-2|NA|TRBD1
CASSVDRGYGGYTF
TGTGCCAGCAGCGTCGACAGGGGGTATGGAGGCTACACCTTC
>TRBV5-4|TRBJ2-7|NA|TRBD2
CASSLDRGRAYEQYF
TGTGCCAGCAGCTTGGATCGCGGGAGGGCCTACGAGCAGTACTTC
>TRBV6-5|TRBJ2-2|NA|NA
CASSSTGGSGELFF
TGTGCCAGCAGTTCCACCGGGGGTTCCGGGGAGCTGTTTTTT
>TRBV29-1|TRBJ1-1|NA|NA
CSVGSGGRLNTEAFF
TGCAGCGTGGGGTCCGGGGGACGCCTGAACACTGAAGCTTTCTTT
>TRBV6-5|TRBJ2-7|NA|TRBD2
CASSYSPSGRHEQYF
TGTGCCAGCAGTTACTCGCCTAGCGGGAGACACGAGCAGTACTTC
>TRBV5-1|TRBJ2-3|NA|TRBD2
CASSLRGLYTDTQYF
TGCGCCAGCAGCTTGAGGGGACTATACACAGATACGCAGTATTTT
>TRBV7-6|TRBJ1-4|NA|NA
CASSMYATNEKLFF
TGTGCCAGCAGCATGTATGCAACTAATGAAAAACTGTTTTTT
>TRBV4-1|TRBJ2-3|NA|NA
CASSVAHVDTQYF
TGCGCCAGCAGCGTCGCCCACGTGGATACGCAGTATTTT
>TRBV5-1|TRBJ2-1|NA|NA
CASSLVGGEQFF
TGCGCCAGCAGCTTGGTGGGCGGTGAGCAGTTCTTC
>TRBV11-3|TRBJ1-1|NA|NA
CASSLRIYDQQAFF
TGTGCCAGCAGCTTAAGAATTTATGACCAGCAAGCTTTCTTT
>TRBV19|TRBJ2-7|few|TRBD2
CASSIGRAPYEQYF
TGTGCCAGTAGTATTGGGAGGGCCCCCTACGAGCAGTACTTC
>TRBV2|TRBJ2-7|NA|TRBD2
CASSPGGYEQYF
TGTGCCAGCAGTCCGGGGGGCTACGAGCAGTACTTC
>TRBV11-3|TRBJ1-2|NA|TRBD1
CASSLGTGSYGYTF
TGTGCCAGCAGCCTTGGGACAGGGAGCTATGGCTACACCTTC
>TRBV5-6|TRBJ2-7|once|NA
CASSEARNPYEQYF
TGTGCCAGCAGCGAAGCGCGCAATCCCTACGAGCAGTACTTC
>TRBV7-8|TRBJ1-5|NA|NA
CASSLRRVGNGQPQHF
TGTGCCAGCAGCTTACGGCGGGTGGGGAACGGTCAGCCCCAGCATTTT
>TRBV28|TRBJ2-5|NA|NA
CASSLSQGRETQYF
TGTGCCAGCAGTTTATCTCAGGGCAGGGAGACCCAGTACTTC
>TRBV5-1|TRBJ2-3|NA|NA
CASSLAGASTDTQYF
TGCGCCAGCAGCTTGGCGGGAGCTAGCACAGATACGCAGTATTTT